Sequencing of this TCR beta chain was carried out in a study of blood T cell repertoires in COVID-19. Study summary: Acute and convalescent COVID-19 specimens originated in the United States, Italy and Spain. Sources were T cells, B-cell-depleted T cells, or PBMCs; the material itself was cDNA or gDNA.

In the source study's methods: Reference gene primers were amplified, and this amplification served to estimate nucleated cell counts. The method was immunoSEQ multiplex PCR; TCRdb's version includes in-frame clones alone and lacks a portion of them. V and J calls plus clone size are reproduced from that table; the DNA served to infer D and trimming. The data contain approximately 170,000 clones, more than 90% of them singletons. The CDR3 is 14 residues long. Losses at the gene ends were 3 bases for V and 7 bases for J; bases not matched to a gene: 4. Germline CDR1 and CDR2: SGHNT and YYREEE (reference sequence).

The source material was peripheral blood. This receptor was taken from a man aged 60 to 69 with active or convalescent COVID-19. This chain uses TRBV5-4 with TRBJ2-4; 10 nucleotides agree with TRBD1. The CDR3: CASSSGQGDNIQYF. CDR3 nucleotides: TGTGCCAGCAGCTCCGGACAGGGGGACAACATTCAGTACTTC.